This record concerns one T cell receptor beta chain sequence. Its antigen is unknown. This sample was included in a study of T cell responses to AZD1222 COVID-19 vaccine. CDR1 and CDR2 (germline): SGHVS, FQNEAQ. The CDR3 sequence is 15 residues long. Trimming left V 2 bases short and J 8 bases short, with 18 bases between. The method was immunoSEQ multiplex PCR; TCRdb's version includes in-frame clones alone and lacks a portion of them. The sample has approximately 180,000 clones, about 93% seen once; the top ten hold 0.8% to 1.3%. The study, taken as a whole, reports: Unmutated variant regions reportedly attract nearly half of all spike-specific TCRs. When two AZD1222 doses had been given, Spike-specific TCR breadth and depth rose. Seropositivity was recorded at baseline in only a handful of AZD1222 recipients. Clonal diversity may have been underestimated, and the donors were mostly white British, with more females than males.

J is TRBJ1-1 and V is TRBV7-8, with D hard to call. This specimen was peripheral blood, taken 28 days after the second dose of the MenACWY control vaccine. The clonotype originates from an adult who received the MenACWY meningococcal vaccine as a control. The chain's CDR3 is CASSLLPGTYPEAFF. CDR3 DNA: TGTGCCAGCAGCTTATTACCAGGTACTTACCCCGAAGCTTTCTTT.